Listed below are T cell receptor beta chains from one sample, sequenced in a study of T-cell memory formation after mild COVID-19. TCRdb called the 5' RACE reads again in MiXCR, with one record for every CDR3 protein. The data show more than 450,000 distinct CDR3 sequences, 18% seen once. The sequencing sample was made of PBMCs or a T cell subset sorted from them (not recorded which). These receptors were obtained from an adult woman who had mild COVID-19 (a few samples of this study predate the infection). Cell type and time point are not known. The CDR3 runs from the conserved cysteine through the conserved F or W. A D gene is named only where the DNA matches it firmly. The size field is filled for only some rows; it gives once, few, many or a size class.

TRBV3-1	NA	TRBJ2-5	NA	CASSQVVGSGQETQYF	TGTGCCAGCAGCCAAGTTGTAGGGTCGGGCCAAGAGACCCAGTACTTC
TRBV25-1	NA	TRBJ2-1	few	CASSDWTAANNEQFF	TGTGCCAGCAGTGACTGGACCGCGGCCAACAATGAGCAGTTCTTC
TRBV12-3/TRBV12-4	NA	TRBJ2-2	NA	CASRQRVSSTGELFF	TGTGCCAGCCGCCAGCGGGTCTCTTCCACCGGGGAGCTGTTTTTT
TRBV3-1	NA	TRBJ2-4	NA	CASSLHRRRTAEGAKNIQYF	TGTGCCAGCAGCCTCCATCGACGGCGGACTGCGGAGGGGGCCAAAAACATTCAGTACTTC
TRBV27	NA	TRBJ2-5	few	CASSLSNQETQYF	TGTGCCAGCAGTTTATCCAACCAAGAGACCCAGTACTTC
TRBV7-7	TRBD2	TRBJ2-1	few	CASSPTSANLNNEQFF	TGTGCCAGCAGCCCGACTAGCGCTAATCTGAACAATGAGCAGTTCTTC
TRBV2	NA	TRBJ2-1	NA	CASVDRSGSYNEQFF	TGTGCCAGCGTAGACAGGAGTGGGAGCTACAATGAGCAGTTCTTC
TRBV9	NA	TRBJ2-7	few	CASSAPGSSYEQYF	TGTGCCAGCAGCGCACCGGGGAGCTCCTACGAGCAGTACTTC
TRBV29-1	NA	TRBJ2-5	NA	CSVESPASAQETQYF	TGCAGCGTTGAGAGCCCGGCGTCGGCCCAAGAGACCCAGTACTTC
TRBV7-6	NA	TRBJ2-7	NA	CASSLGDSGYEQYF	TGTGCCAGCAGCTTGGGGGATAGCGGCTACGAGCAGTACTTC
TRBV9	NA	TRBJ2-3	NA	CASSKSDYPNTDTQYF	TGTGCCAGCAGCAAGTCCGACTATCCTAACACAGATACGCAGTATTTT
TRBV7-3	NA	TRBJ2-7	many	CASSLIPGYEQYF	TGTGCCAGCAGCTTAATTCCGGGCTACGAGCAGTACTTC
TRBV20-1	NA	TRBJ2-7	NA	CSARDVSTVLYEQYF	TGCAGTGCTAGAGATGTATCGACCGTACTCTACGAGCAGTACTTC
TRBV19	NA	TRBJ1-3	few	CASSIVTSRPGNTIYF	TGTGCCAGTAGTATTGTGACAAGTCGTCCTGGAAACACCATATATTTT
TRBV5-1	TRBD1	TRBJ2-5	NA	CASSSLGQGETQYF	TGCGCCAGCAGCTCCCTTGGACAGGGGGAGACCCAGTACTTC
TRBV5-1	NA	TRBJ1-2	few	CASSWTLEKGIDYGYTF	TGCGCCAGCAGCTGGACCTTAGAGAAAGGGATCGACTATGGCTACACCTTC
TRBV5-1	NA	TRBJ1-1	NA	CASKGSPDANTEAFF	TGCGCCAGCAAAGGTAGCCCGGACGCGAACACTGAAGCTTTCTTT
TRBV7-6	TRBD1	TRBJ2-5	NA	CASSGQTGAGETQYF	TGTGCCAGCAGCGGGCAGACAGGGGCAGGAGAGACCCAGTACTTC
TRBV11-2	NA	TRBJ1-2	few	CASSQGPTGANYGYTF	TGTGCCAGCAGCCAGGGCCCAACGGGGGCGAACTATGGCTACACCTTC
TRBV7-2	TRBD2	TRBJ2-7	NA	CASTSGLALYEQYF	TGTGCCAGCACCTCGGGACTAGCCCTTTACGAGCAGTACTTC
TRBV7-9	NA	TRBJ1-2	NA	CASSLKGGIDGYTF	TGTGCCAGCAGCTTAAAGGGGGGAATCGATGGCTACACCTTC
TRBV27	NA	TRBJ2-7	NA	CASSLGLSPEQYF	TGTGCCAGCAGTTTAGGTCTGAGTCCCGAGCAGTACTTC
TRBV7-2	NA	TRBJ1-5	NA	CASSLLGTLSGSDWVQPQHF	TGTGCCAGCAGCTTACTTGGGACACTTTCGGGGTCGGATTGGGTACAGCCCCAGCATTTT
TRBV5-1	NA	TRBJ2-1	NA	CASSFGSDNEQFF	TGCGCCAGCAGCTTTGGCAGTGACAATGAGCAGTTCTTC
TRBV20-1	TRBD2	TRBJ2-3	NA	CSARDGTSGTDTQYF	TGCAGTGCTAGAGATGGGACTAGCGGCACAGATACGCAGTATTTT
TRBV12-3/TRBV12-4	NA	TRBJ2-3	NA	CASSLLATRTDTQYF	TGTGCCAGCAGTTTATTGGCCACCCGCACAGATACGCAGTATTTT
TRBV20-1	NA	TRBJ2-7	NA	CSARDWYSYEQYF	TGCAGTGCTAGAGATTGGTACTCCTACGAGCAGTACTTC
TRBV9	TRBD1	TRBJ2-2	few	CASSVVTGPTGELFF	TGTGCCAGCAGCGTAGTGACAGGGCCCACCGGGGAGCTGTTTTTT
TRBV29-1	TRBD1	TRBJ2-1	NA	CSLRSGQGANEQFF	TGCAGCCTCCGAAGCGGACAGGGGGCAAATGAGCAGTTCTTC
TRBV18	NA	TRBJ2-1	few	CASSPRGQPNEQFF	TGTGCCAGCTCACCACGGGGGCAGCCCAATGAGCAGTTCTTC
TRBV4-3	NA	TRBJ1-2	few	CASSQDRPGPNYGYTF	TGCGCCAGCAGCCAGGACCGACCGGGCCCAAACTATGGCTACACCTTC
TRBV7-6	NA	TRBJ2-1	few	CASSLSGYRKNEQFF	TGTGCCAGCAGCTTATCAGGGTACAGAAAAAATGAGCAGTTCTTC
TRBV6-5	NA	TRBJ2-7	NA	CASGYRVAYEQYF	TGTGCCAGCGGGTACAGGGTTGCCTACGAGCAGTACTTC
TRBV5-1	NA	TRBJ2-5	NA	CASSLTAPGQLQGETQYF	TGCGCCAGCAGCTTGACAGCTCCGGGACAACTCCAGGGAGAGACCCAGTACTTC
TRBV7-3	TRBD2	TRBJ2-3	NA	CASSPTWGGSNPTDTQYF	TGTGCCAGCAGCCCCACTTGGGGGGGGTCCAACCCCACAGATACGCAGTATTTT
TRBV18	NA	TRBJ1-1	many	CASSRDRKNTEAFF	TGTGCCAGCTCACGAGACAGAAAAAACACTGAAGCTTTCTTT
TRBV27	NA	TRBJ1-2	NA	CASSLSGPNYGYTF	TGTGCCAGCAGTTTATCGGGACCTAACTATGGCTACACCTTC
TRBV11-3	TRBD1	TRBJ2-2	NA	CASSLSGTDFPGELFF	TGTGCCAGCAGCTTATCTGGGACAGATTTTCCCGGGGAGCTGTTTTTT
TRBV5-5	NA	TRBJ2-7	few	CASSWSYEQYF	TGTGCCAGCAGCTGGAGCTACGAGCAGTACTTC
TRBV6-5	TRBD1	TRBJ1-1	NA	CASSYSSTYRDRNTEAFF	TGTGCCAGCAGTTACTCGTCGACTTACCGGGACAGAAACACTGAAGCTTTCTTT
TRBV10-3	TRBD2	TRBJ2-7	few	CAISESVREGQEQYF	TGTGCCATCAGTGAGTCCGTGCGGGAGGGCCAGGAGCAGTACTTC
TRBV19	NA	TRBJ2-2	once	CASSPGRGWDTGELFF	TGTGCCAGTAGTCCAGGCCGGGGGTGGGACACCGGGGAGCTGTTTTTT
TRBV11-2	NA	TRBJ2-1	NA	CASSLVYSGYNEQFF	TGTGCCAGCAGCTTAGTATATTCAGGGTACAATGAGCAGTTCTTC
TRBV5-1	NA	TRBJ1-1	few	CASSPLGLDPEAFF	TGCGCCAGCAGCCCCCTTGGGCTAGACCCTGAAGCTTTCTTT
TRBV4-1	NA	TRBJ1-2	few	CARSQDQGATWSKSGYTF	TGCGCCAGAAGCCAAGATCAGGGCGCAACTTGGAGTAAATCTGGCTACACCTTC
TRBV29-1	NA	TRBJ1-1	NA	CSVEEDTEAFF	TGCAGCGTTGAGGAGGACACTGAAGCTTTCTTT
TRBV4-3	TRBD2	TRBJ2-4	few	CASSPGLAGEAKNIQYF	TGCGCCAGCAGCCCGGGACTAGCGGGAGAAGCCAAAAACATTCAGTACTTC
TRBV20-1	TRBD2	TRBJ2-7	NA	CSAREGLAGAEQYF	TGCAGTGCTAGAGAGGGGCTAGCGGGAGCCGAGCAGTACTTC